The rows below give T cell receptor beta chains drawn from one sample of a study of T cells in Graves' hyperthyroidism and ophthalmopathy. Each CDR3 protein gets one entry after TCRdb re-called the multiplex PCR reads with MiXCR. The sample holds approximately 740,000 distinct CDR3 sequences; around 15% are singletons and the top ten take 10% to 13%. Source material: blood. These receptors originate from a woman in her late teens or twenties with Graves' hyperthyroidism. Each CDR3 is given with its conserved first and last residue. The D gene is left open where the match is weak. Not every row has a clone size; where given, it reads once, few, many or a size class.

TRBJ1-5,-,TRBV6-1,few,CATQPGAQSNQPQHF,TGTGCCACCCAGCCAGGGGCGCAAAGCAATCAGCCCCAGCATTTT
TRBJ1-1,-,TRBV10-3,-,CAISEFPERSTEAFF,TGTGCCATCAGTGAGTTCCCCGAACGGAGCACTGAAGCTTTCTTT
TRBJ2-2,-,TRBV18,few,CASSPPKNTGELFF,TGTGCCAGCTCACCACCCAAGAACACCGGGGAGCTGTTTTTT
TRBJ2-7,-,TRBV3-1,many,CASSQDLGGVTIYEQYF,TGTGCCAGCAGCCAAGATCTTGGAGGGGTCACCATTTACGAGCAGTACTTC
TRBJ2-6,-,TRBV7-9,-,CASSPEFPGANVLTF,TGTGCCAGCAGCCCAGAATTCCCTGGGGCCAACGTCCTGACTTTC
TRBJ2-7,-,TRBV5-8,-,CASSFGGPSSYEQYF,TGTGCCAGCAGCTTTGGGGGGCCAAGCTCCTACGAGCAGTACTTC
TRBJ1-3,-,TRBV24-1,-,CATMGSGNTIYF,TGTGCCACCATGGGCTCTGGAAACACCATATATTTT
TRBJ2-7,-,TRBV6-2/TRBV6-3,-,CASSWGIGATYEQYF,TGTGCCAGCAGTTGGGGAATAGGGGCAACCTACGAGCAGTACTTC
TRBJ2-2,TRBD1,TRBV30,many,CARGTGGTGELFF,TGTGCCCGGGGGACAGGGGGCACCGGGGAGCTGTTTTTT
TRBJ1-5,-,TRBV12-3/TRBV12-4,-,CASTQGSDDSNQPQHF,TGTGCCAGCACCCAGGGGTCAGACGATAGCAATCAGCCCCAGCATTTT
TRBJ1-1,-,TRBV9,-,CASSARQFTEAFF,TGTGCCAGCAGCGCCCGACAGTTCACTGAAGCTTTCTTT
TRBJ2-3,TRBD2,TRBV10-3,many,CAIRDRSGLAASTDTQYF,TGTGCCATCAGGGATCGGTCGGGACTAGCGGCTAGCACAGATACGCAGTATTTT
TRBJ2-2,TRBD2,TRBV2,-,CASSEREASLNTGELFF,TGTGCCAGCAGTGAACGGGAGGCTAGCTTGAACACCGGGGAGCTGTTTTTT
TRBJ1-5,-,TRBV24-1,many,CATSDWRVNQPQHF,TGTGCCACCAGTGATTGGAGAGTCAATCAGCCCCAGCATTTT
TRBJ2-3,TRBD1,TRBV9,-,CASSAYDRGRYTDTQYF,TGTGCCAGCAGCGCTTACGACAGGGGACGTTACACAGATACGCAGTATTTT
TRBJ2-1,TRBD2,TRBV6-1,-,CASNTGLARGSYNEQFF,TGTGCCAGCAATACGGGACTAGCGAGAGGCTCCTACAATGAGCAGTTCTTC
TRBJ2-3,-,TRBV4-3,-,CASSLRHGALPTDTQYF,TGCGCCAGCAGCCTCCGTCATGGTGCCCTACCCACAGATACGCAGTATTTT
TRBJ2-2,TRBD1,TRBV6-5,-,CASSYSRTGPPGELFF,TGTGCCAGCAGTTACTCCCGGACAGGGCCGCCCGGGGAGCTGTTTTTT
TRBJ1-2,-,TRBV28,many,CASSSWAYGYTF,TGTGCCAGCAGTTCATGGGCATATGGCTACACCTTC
TRBJ2-7,-,TRBV6-1,few,CASTPWPSPYEQYF,TGTGCCAGCACACCGTGGCCGTCCCCCTACGAGCAGTACTTC
TRBJ2-1,TRBD1,TRBV11-2,many,CASSLDRNRGHEQFF,TGTGCCAGCAGCTTAGATAGGAACAGGGGGCATGAGCAGTTCTTC
TRBJ2-1,TRBD2,TRBV20-1,many,CSAPGTSGMGEQFF,TGCAGTGCGCCCGGGACTAGCGGGATGGGTGAGCAGTTCTTC
TRBJ2-7,TRBD1,TRBV18,-,CASSDRVDEQYF,TGTGCCAGCTCAGACAGGGTGGACGAGCAGTACTTC
TRBJ2-5,-,TRBV2,many,CASGGIETQYF,TGTGCCAGCGGGGGCATAGAGACCCAGTACTTC
TRBJ2-1,TRBD1,TRBV29-1,few,CSVIPGQNEQFF,TGCAGCGTTATCCCGGGACAGAATGAGCAGTTCTTC
TRBJ1-1,TRBD1,TRBV6-5,few,CASSSPTGMNTEAFF,TGTGCCAGCAGTTCTCCGACAGGGATGAACACTGAAGCTTTCTTT
TRBJ2-7,-,TRBV6-1,-,CASRLGVDEQYF,TGTGCCAGCAGGTTGGGGGTAGACGAGCAGTACTTC
TRBJ1-1,-,TRBV27,many,CASSLYRRYNTEAFF,TGTGCCAGCAGTTTATACAGGAGGTATAACACTGAAGCTTTCTTT
TRBJ2-5,TRBD1,TRBV20-1,-,CSARERTGGAETQYF,TGCAGTGCTAGAGAGAGGACAGGGGGCGCGGAGACCCAGTACTTC
TRBJ1-1,-,TRBV11-2,many,CASSLLLGYPNTEAFF,TGTGCCAGCAGCTTACTTTTGGGCTACCCGAACACTGAAGCTTTCTTT
TRBJ2-6,-,TRBV29-1,-,CSVQSGANVLTF,TGCAGCGTGCAGTCCGGGGCCAACGTCCTGACTTTC
TRBJ2-7,TRBD1,TRBV2,many,CASSSPGTGPSSYEQYF,TGTGCCAGCAGCAGTCCCGGGACAGGCCCGAGCTCCTACGAGCAGTACTTC
TRBJ2-5,TRBD2,TRBV28,few,CASSLIFGTSYGTQYF,TGTGCCAGCAGTTTAATCTTCGGGACTAGTTACGGGACCCAGTACTTC
TRBJ1-5,-,TRBV20-1,few,CSARDGEGYQPQRF,TGCAGTGCTAGAGATGGTGAGGGGTATCAGCCCCAGCGTTTT
TRBJ2-7,-,TRBV6-1,few,CASSGAGDSTYEQYF,TGTGCCAGCAGTGGCGCGGGGGACAGTACCTATGAGCAGTACTTC
TRBJ2-1,-,TRBV7-3,many,CASSSRLTSSYNEQFF,TGTGCCAGCAGCTCCCGACTAACAAGCTCCTACAATGAGCAGTTCTTC
TRBJ2-7,TRBD2,TRBV28,many,CASSLLPGGGPYEQYF,TGTGCCAGCAGTTTATTACCGGGGGGAGGGCCCTACGAGCAGTACTTC
TRBJ2-5,-,TRBV29-1,-,CSVGGGAETQYF,TGCAGCGTTGGGGGGGGCGCGGAGACCCAGTACTTC
TRBJ2-3,TRBD2,TRBV9,few,CASSISGNTDTQYF,TGTGCCAGCAGCATCAGCGGGAACACAGATACGCAGTATTTT
TRBJ1-6,-,TRBV20-1,few,CSARARWALHF,TGCAGTGCTAGGGCCAGATGGGCCCTCCACTTT